Sequencing of this TCR beta chain was carried out in a study of T cells after yellow fever vaccination. The study, taken as a whole, reports: At around 96% for CD4 and just over 85% for CD8, most primary-vaccination clones showed up again after the booster. Overall, a small share of clonotypes was seen in both CD4 and CD8 compartments. Any FACS-sorted repertoire could hold abundant clonotypes that contaminate it from the bulk population.

TCRdb redid the calling of the 5' RACE reads with MiXCR, one entry per CDR3 protein. In the table there are under 600,000 distinct CDR3 sequences, just over 20% of which are singletons. CDR3 length: 13 amino acids. The V gene's germline CDR1 is MNHEY and CDR2 SMNVEV (reference sequence). After removal of 8 bases from V and 6 bases from J, the junction contained 6 bases not matched to a gene. This clonotype turned up a few times. The antigen is not known. This TCR derives from a man younger than 35 who received the YFV17D yellow fever vaccine. The material sequenced was PBMCs, taken approximately 22 days after the first yellow fever vaccination. The V call is TRBV27, the J call TRBJ1-2; 10 nucleotides align to TRBD1. CDR3 bases: TGTGCCAGCGGAACAGACAGGGGGCATGGCTACACCTTC. Its protein is CASGTDRGHGYTF.